One sample yielded the 22 T cell receptor beta chains listed below, sequenced in a study of OX40 agonist ivuxolimab in advanced cancers. The library was made by the immunoSEQ multiplex PCR assay. TCRdb provides this immuneACCESS table in a form limited to in-frame rearrangements. Some clones are lacking; in checked studies, under half of them reflect an unresolved V gene, and why the rest are absent is not known. This sample gives 35,000 to 40,000 clones in total; less than 85% of them show up just once. Around a quarter of the sample rests with the top ten. This material consisted of CD4+ or CD8+ T cells sorted from blood, taken in a trial of the OX40 agonist ivuxolimab. These receptors all come from an adult with an advanced solid tumor such as melanoma, head and neck, liver or kidney cancer.

The chain has TRBV4-1 and TRBJ2-2; TRBD2 aligns across 8 bases. This CDR3 comprises 16 residues. The V segment lost 2 bases and the J segment 6 bases; nucleotides outside the gene matches: 8. Germline V lookup: CDR1 MGHRA, CDR2 YSYEKL. This CDR3 is CASSQSTGGRAGELFF. For the CDR3, the DNA is TGCGCCAGCAGCCAATCCACGGGGGGGCGAGCCGGGGAGCTGTTTTTT.

This clone was counted once. This chain connects TRBV9 to TRBJ1-1; weak D call: TRBD1 (6 bases). The CDR3 consists of 14 residues. CDR1 is SGDLS, CDR2 YYNGEE, per germline. Trimming removed 1 base at V and 0 bases at J, with 7 bases between. Here the CDR3 DNA reads TGTGCCAGCAGCGTAACAGGGCTGAACACTGAAGCTTTCTTT. The encoded protein is CASSVTGLNTEAFF.

V gene TRBV27 combines with J gene TRBJ1-5; D remains ambiguous. Trimming removed 3 bases at V and 0 bases at J, with 6 bases between. Germline assignment: CDR1 MNHEY and CDR2 SMNVEV (reference sequence). This CDR3 is built from 14 residues. CDR3 sequence (DNA): TGTGCCAGCAGTTTTTTGGGTAGCAATCAGCCCCAGCATTTT. Its protein is CASSFLGSNQPQHF.

The rearrangement uses TRBV6-5 and TRBJ1-2, with D possibly matching TRBD1 (5 bases). The CDR3 consists of 14 residues. CDR1 is MNHEY, CDR2 SVGAGI, per germline. Trimming stripped 5 bases from V and 6 bases from J, with 16 bases between. The CDR3 sequence is CASSPGTPLDGYTF. CDR3 nucleotides: TGTGCCAGCAGTCCTGGGACGCCCCTCGATGGCTACACCTTC.

The chain is built from TRBV7-3 and TRBJ1-5, with D uncertain. The CDR3 sequence is 13 residues long. The germline V gene encodes CDR1 SGHTA and CDR2 FQGTGA. Trimming pared 2 bases from V and 5 bases from J, leaving 7 bases between. The CDR3 DNA is TGTGCCAGCAGCTTAGTCGGTTATCAGCCCCAGCATTTT. Its translation is CASSLVGYQPQHF. Drawing the rest from reference TRBV7-3 and TRBJ1-5, the complete variable domain is GAGVSQTPSNKVTEKGKYVELRCDPISGHTALYWYRQSLGQGPEFLIYFQGTGAADDSGLPNDRFFAVRPEGSVSTLKIQRTERGDSAVYLCASSLVGYQPQHFGDGTRLSIL.

The table lists this clone with many counts. V is TRBV5-6 and J is TRBJ2-1, with TRBD2 as a possible D gene (6 bases). Germline V lookup: CDR1 SGHDT, CDR2 YYEEEE. This CDR3 spans 14 amino acids. V was pared by 3 bases and J by 7 bases, with 14 bases between. In DNA form, the CDR3 reads TGTGCCAGCAGCTGGGGGGAAACTCGGAATGAGCAGTTCTTC. Translating it yields CASSWGETRNEQFF.

The genes are TRBV6-5 and TRBJ1-3; D is uncertain. The CDR3 has 16 amino acids. Germline V lookup: CDR1 MNHEY, CDR2 SVGAGI. The V end lost 0 bases, the J end lost 2 bases, and 11 bases lay between the germline ends. For the CDR3, the DNA is TGTGCCAGCAGTTACTCGATAATGGCAGCTGGAAACACCATATATTTT. It codes for CASSYSIMAAGNTIYF.

On this clone itself: A single base is all that separates this from a far larger clone, so a read error is likely. The gene calls are TRBV9 and TRBJ2-7; D is unclear. The germline V gene encodes CDR1 SGDLS and CDR2 YYNGEE. The CDR3 has 13 residues. CDR3 DNA: TGTGCCAGCAGCGTAGAGGTTAATTCACCCCTCCACTTC. Residues: CASSVEVNSPLHF.

This clone has a single count. The chain is built from TRBV2 and TRBJ1-1; possibly TRBD1 for D (6 bases). Between the trimmed V and J ends, which lost 5 bases and 3 bases, there was a span of 10 bases. The germline gives CDR1 SNHLY, CDR2 FYNNEI. The CDR3 contains 13 residues. CDR3 protein: CASSLQGDTEAFF. The DNA of the CDR3 is TGTGCCAGCAGTCTACAGGGAGACACTGAAGCTTTCTTT.

This chain connects TRBV6-5 to TRBJ2-2; weak D call: TRBD1 (6 bases). Trimming shortened V by 7 bases and J by 8 bases, and 14 bases separated the two germline ends. The CDR3 runs 13 residues. Per the germline V gene, CDR1 is MNHEY and CDR2 is SVGAGI. CDR3 amino acids: CASNPRGIGELFF. The CDR3 DNA reads as TGTGCCAGCAATCCCAGGGGTATAGGGGAGCTGTTTTTT.

This sequence joins TRBV27 and TRBJ1-1; D might be TRBD1 (5 bases). The length of the CDR3 is 17 residues. The V gene lost 6 bases and the J gene lost 4 bases, with 24 bases spanning the gap. CDR1 MNHEY and CDR2 SMNVEV come from the germline V gene (reference sequence). Here the CDR3 DNA reads TGTGCCAGCAGAAGCCTTGGGGCAGATGGGTTGGGCACTGAAGCTTTCTTT. It translates to CASRSLGADGLGTEAFF.

The chain is built from TRBV28 and TRBJ1-1; D gene uncertain. Germline V lookup: CDR1 MDHEN, CDR2 SYDVKM. V was trimmed by 6 bases and J by 7 bases, leaving 27 bases between them. The CDR3 loop spans 17 amino acids. CDR3 protein: CASSLGRTGASSVEAFF. The CDR3 DNA is TGTGCCAGCAGCCTAGGACGGACGGGAGCCTCTTCAGTTGAAGCTTTCTTT.

This sequence joins TRBV6-5 and TRBJ1-5; possibly TRBD1 for D (6 bases). Per germline, CDR1 MNHEY and CDR2 SVGAGI. V was clipped by 5 bases and J by 7 bases, with 15 bases between them. The length of the CDR3 is 14 residues. CDR3 sequence reads: CASSDTGIWQPQHF. The CDR3 DNA reads as TGTGCCAGCAGTGATACAGGGATTTGGCAGCCCCAGCATTTT.

The rearrangement joins TRBV12-5 to TRBJ2-2; no firm D call. From germline, CDR1 is LGHNT and CDR2 FRNRAP. V lost 0 bases to trimming and J lost 2 bases, with 1 base between them. The CDR3 is 13 amino acids. Here the CDR3 reads CASGLVNTGELFF. The DNA of the CDR3 is TGTGCTAGTGGTTTGGTTAACACCGGGGAGCTGTTTTTT.

The CDR3 region has the DNA TGTGCCAGCAGCTTAGGTTCGGGGGCTTTCTTT. This codes for CASSLGSGAFF. This chain links TRBV7-2 with TRBJ1-1; D not certain. Germline lookup yields CDR1 SGHTA and CDR2 FQGNSA. The germline V and J ends were trimmed by 1 base and 11 bases, with 8 bases remaining between them. The CDR3 length is 11 residues.

The chain combines TRBV9 with TRBJ1-6, with 7 bases that match TRBD1. This CDR3 has 14 residues. Per germline, CDR1 SGDLS and CDR2 YYNGEE. J lost 7 bases, V lost 5 bases, and 6 bases had no gene match. CDR3 loop: CASSLDRANSPLHF. The CDR3 DNA sequence: TGTGCCAGCAGTCTAGACAGGGCGAATTCACCCCTCCACTTT. Based on the CDR3 plus reference TRBV9 and TRBJ1-6, the full variable domain is DSGVTQTPKHLITATGQRVTLRCSPRSGDLSVYWYQQSLDQGLQFLIQYYNGEERAKGNILERFSAQQFPDLHSELNLSSLELGDSALYFCASSLDRANSPLHFGNGTRLTVT.

This rearrangement joins TRBV11-2 to TRBJ1-3; D is ambiguous. The V gene lost 5 bases and the J gene lost 0 bases, with 8 bases spanning the gap. Germline V gives CDR1 SGHAT, CDR2 FQNNGV. The CDR3 runs to 14 residues. As DNA, the CDR3 is TGTGCCAGCAGCCCAACAGTCTCTGGAAACACCATATATTTT. Amino acids: CASSPTVSGNTIYF.

This CDR3 is CASSRDREVYGYTF. Here the CDR3 DNA reads TGCGCCAGCAGCCGGGACAGGGAGGTCTATGGCTACACCTTC. The chain recombines TRBV5-1 with TRBJ1-2; 9 positions agree with TRBD1. J gave up 4 bases and V 4 bases, and 5 bases lay outside the gene matches. Germline V gene lookup returns CDR1 SGHRS and CDR2 YFSETQ. This CDR3 region has 14 residues.

V is TRBV12-5 and J is TRBJ2-3; a weak D match, TRBD2 (6 bases). Trimming took 5 bases from V and 0 from J, leaving 12 bases between them. The CDR3 extends over 15 amino acids. The germline gives CDR1 LGHNT, CDR2 FRNRAP. The CDR3 reads CASGHIGGSTDTQYF. The CDR3 bases are TGTGCTAGTGGTCATATCGGGGGAAGCACAGATACGCAGTATTTT.

The V call is TRBV7-9, the J call TRBJ1-1, with D unresolved. Germline assignment: CDR1 SEHNR and CDR2 FQNEAQ (reference sequence). Trimming cost V 3 bases and J 5 bases, with 4 bases left between them. CDR3 length: 11 residues. CDR3 DNA sequence: TGTGCCAGCAGCTTTGCAACTGAAGCTTTCTTT. Encoded protein: CASSFATEAFF.

The chain employs TRBV6-1 and TRBJ1-1; possible D gene TRBD1, 5 bases. In germline, CDR1 is MNHNS, CDR2 SASEGT. V gave up 5 bases and J gave up 8 bases, with 12 bases separating them. CDR3 length equals 12 residues. The CDR3 protein is CASSTHYREAFF. In nucleotides, the CDR3 is TGTGCCAGCAGTACCCACTACAGGGAAGCTTTCTTT.

V usage is TRBV7-8 and J usage is TRBJ1-1; D gene uncertain. This CDR3 spans 13 amino acids. Per germline, CDR1 SGHVS and CDR2 FQNEAQ. V lost 2 bases and J lost 1, with 5 bases in between. For the CDR3, the DNA is TGTGCCAGCAGCTTACAGAGGAACACTGAAGCTTTCTTT. Amino acids: CASSLQRNTEAFF.